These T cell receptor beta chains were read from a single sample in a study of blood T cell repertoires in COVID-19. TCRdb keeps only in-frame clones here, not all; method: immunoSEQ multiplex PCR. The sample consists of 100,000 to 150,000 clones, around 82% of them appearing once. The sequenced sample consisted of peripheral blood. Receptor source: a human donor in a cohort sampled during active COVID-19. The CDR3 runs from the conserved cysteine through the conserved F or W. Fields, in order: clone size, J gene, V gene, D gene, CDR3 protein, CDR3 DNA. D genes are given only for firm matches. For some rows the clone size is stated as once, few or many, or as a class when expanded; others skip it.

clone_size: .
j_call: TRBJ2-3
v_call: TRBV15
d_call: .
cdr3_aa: CATSRPGTDTQYF
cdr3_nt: TGTGCCACCAGCAGACCTGGCACAGATACGCAGTATTTT

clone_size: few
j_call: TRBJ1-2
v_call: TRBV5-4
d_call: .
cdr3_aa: CASSWGGEHGYTF
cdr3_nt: TGTGCCAGCAGCTGGGGAGGCGAGCATGGCTACACCTTC

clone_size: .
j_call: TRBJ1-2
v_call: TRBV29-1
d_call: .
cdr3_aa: CSVEDINYGYTF
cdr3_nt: TGCAGCGTTGAAGACATTAACTATGGCTACACCTTC

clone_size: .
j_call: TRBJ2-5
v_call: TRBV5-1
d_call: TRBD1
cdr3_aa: CASSLPQGDGETQYF
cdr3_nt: TGCGCCAGCAGCTTGCCACAGGGGGACGGTGAGACCCAGTACTTC

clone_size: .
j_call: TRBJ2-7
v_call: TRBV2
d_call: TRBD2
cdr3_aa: CASSLSSGGGYEQYF
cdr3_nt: TGTGCCAGCAGCCTTTCTAGCGGGGGGGGCTACGAGCAGTACTTC

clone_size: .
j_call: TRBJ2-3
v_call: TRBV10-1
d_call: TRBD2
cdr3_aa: CASSGASGGLPDTQYF
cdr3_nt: TGCGCCAGCAGCGGCGCTAGCGGGGGGCTACCAGATACGCAGTATTTT

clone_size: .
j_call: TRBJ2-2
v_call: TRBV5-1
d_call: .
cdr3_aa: CARSLAGGGAGELFF
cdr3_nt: TGCGCCCGCAGCTTGGCCGGAGGGGGGGCCGGGGAGCTGTTTTTT

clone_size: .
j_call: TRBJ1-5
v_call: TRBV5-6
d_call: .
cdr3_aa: CASSFQSNQPQHF
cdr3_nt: TGTGCCAGCAGCTTTCAGTCGAATCAGCCCCAGCATTTT

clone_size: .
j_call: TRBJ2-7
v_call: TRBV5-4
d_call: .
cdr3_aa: CASSTERGINEQYF
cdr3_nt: TGTGCCAGCAGCACAGAGAGGGGGATCAACGAGCAGTACTTC

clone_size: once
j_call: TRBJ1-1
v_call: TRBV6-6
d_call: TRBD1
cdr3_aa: CASSPDRDRDMNTEAFF
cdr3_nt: TGTGCCAGCAGTCCTGACCGGGACAGGGACATGAACACTGAAGCTTTCTTT

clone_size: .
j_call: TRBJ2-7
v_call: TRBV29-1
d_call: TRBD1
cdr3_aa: CSVGVATGGYEQYF
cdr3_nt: TGCAGCGTTGGGGTGGCGACAGGGGGCTACGAGCAGTACTTC

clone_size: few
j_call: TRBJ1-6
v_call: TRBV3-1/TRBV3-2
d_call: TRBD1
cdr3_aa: CASSQGQANSPLHF
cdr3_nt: TGTGCCAGCAGCCAGGGACAGGCGAATTCACCCCTCCACTTT

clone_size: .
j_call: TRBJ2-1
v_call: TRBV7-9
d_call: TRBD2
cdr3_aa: CASSLGSGLVFGLQFF
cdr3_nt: TGTGCCAGCAGCTTAGGATCGGGACTAGTGTTTGGTCTGCAGTTCTTC

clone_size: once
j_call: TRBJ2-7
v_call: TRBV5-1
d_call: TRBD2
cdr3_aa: CASALGLAHEQYF
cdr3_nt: TGCGCCAGCGCCCTAGGACTAGCGCACGAGCAGTACTTC

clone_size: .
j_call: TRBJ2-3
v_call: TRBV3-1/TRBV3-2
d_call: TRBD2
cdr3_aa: CASSQDLAGGRDTQYF
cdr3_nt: TGTGCCAGCAGCCAAGACCTAGCGGGGGGGCGGGATACGCAGTATTTT